These 31 T cell receptor beta chains originate from one sample sequenced in a study of identical twins. TCRdb re-called the 5' RACE reads through MiXCR, storing one row per CDR3 protein. The table shows 420,000 or so distinct CDR3 sequences, with about 18% occurring only once. What was sequenced was naive T cells sorted from blood. These receptors were collected from a man in his fifties or sixties in good health.

This clonotype was counted only a few times. The rearrangement uses TRBV10-3 and TRBJ1-1, with no clear D. Germline V gene sequence: CDR1 ENHRY, CDR2 SYGVKD. The length of the CDR3 is 14 residues. The germline V and J ends were trimmed by 4 bases and 1 base, with 10 bases remaining between them. The CDR3 coding sequence is TGTGCCATCAGTGCTAACACAAGGAACACTGAAGCTTTCTTT. It translates to CAISANTRNTEAFF.

The genes are TRBV5-1 and TRBJ2-5; D is possibly TRBD2 (6 bases). The CDR3 runs 14 residues. From germline, CDR1 is SGHRS and CDR2 YFSETQ. V was trimmed by 4 bases and J by 5 bases, leaving 15 bases between them. CDR3 sequence reads: CASSLGGDWETQYF. CDR3 DNA sequence: TGCGCCAGCAGCCTGGGGGGAGATTGGGAGACCCAGTACTTC.

This clonotype was counted between two and nine times. The V and J genes are TRBV12-3 or TRBV12-4 and TRBJ2-7, with D perhaps TRBD1 or TRBD2 (5 bases each). The CDR3 is 12 amino acids. The V gene lost 5 bases and the J gene lost 6 bases, with 11 bases spanning the gap. As DNA, the CDR3 is TGTGCCAGCAGTCCCGGGACCGTCGAGCAGTACTTC. Translating gives CASSPGTVEQYF.

J is TRBJ2-5 and V is TRBV15; possible D gene TRBD1, 5 bases. V was clipped by 1 base and J by 2 bases, with 14 bases between them. The CDR3 has 16 residues. Per germline, CDR1 LNHNV and CDR2 YYDKDF (reference sequence). The CDR3 protein is CATSRGLGRQQETQYF. The CDR3 DNA reads as TGTGCCACCAGCAGAGGTCTGGGGCGCCAACAAGAGACCCAGTACTTC.

The chain uses TRBV20-1 and TRBJ2-1; 8 nucleotides agree with TRBD2. The CDR3 is 18 amino acids. Germline loops: CDR1 DFQATT, CDR2 SNEGSKA (reference sequence). Trimming took 1 base from V and 8 from J; bases not matched to a gene: 19. The CDR3 here is CSARGGGPFSMLWDEQFF. CDR3 nucleotide sequence: TGCAGTGCTAGAGGCGGGGGGCCTTTTTCTATGTTGTGGGATGAGCAGTTCTTC.

This clonotype was seen more than once but under ten times. The chain recombines TRBV28 with TRBJ2-7; 9 bases are a match to TRBD2. Germline lookup yields CDR1 MDHEN and CDR2 SYDVKM. The CDR3 has 17 residues. Unmatched junction bases numbered 18, after V lost 5 bases and J lost 7 bases. The CDR3: CASSTHPQGGAGGEQYF. The CDR3 bases are TGTGCCAGCAGTACTCATCCTCAGGGAGGAGCGGGAGGTGAGCAGTACTTC.

This clonotype has only a few counts. The genes are TRBV29-1 and TRBJ2-5; weak D call: TRBD2 (7 bases). Deletions cut 1 base from V and 1 base from J, with 10 bases between. The CDR3 runs 14 residues. Germline loops: CDR1 SQVTM, CDR2 ANQGSEA. The CDR3 here is CSVEGGGAQETQYF. The CDR3 DNA is TGCAGCGTTGAAGGGGGGGGGGCCCAAGAGACCCAGTACTTC.

The V and J genes are TRBV7-2 and TRBJ2-7; D tentatively reads TRBD1 or TRBD2 (5 bases each). Germline assignment: CDR1 SGHTA and CDR2 FQGNSA. V lost 3 bases and J 2 bases, leaving 11 bases between the germline ends. This CDR3 is built from 14 residues. CDR3 region: CASSFGTAAYEQYF. The CDR3 bases are TGTGCCAGCAGCTTCGGGACCGCCGCCTACGAGCAGTACTTC.

This chain links TRBV7-2 with TRBJ2-5, with 7 bases fitting TRBD2. In germline, CDR1 is SGHTA, CDR2 FQGNSA. V was pared by 2 bases and J by 6 bases, with 9 bases of the junction left unmatched. The CDR3 consists of 15 residues. The chain's CDR3 is CASSLSAGVQKTQYF. In nucleotides, the CDR3 is TGTGCCAGCAGCTTATCGGCGGGGGTCCAGAAGACCCAGTACTTC.

There are many counts of this clonotype. DNA of the CDR3: TGTGCCAGCAGTTATCGGGCCCGATACAATGAGCAGTTCTTC. Its protein is CASSYRARYNEQFF. V gene TRBV6-2 or TRBV6-3 combines with J gene TRBJ2-1; D gene ambiguous. The germline V gene has CDR1 MNHEY and CDR2 SVGEGT. This CDR3 is built from 14 residues. Trimming shortened V by 3 bases and J by 4 bases, and 10 bases separated the two germline ends.

The chain couples TRBV11-2 to TRBJ2-2, with D uncertain. The germline CDR1 and CDR2 sequences are SGHAT and FQNNGV. This CDR3 region has 13 residues. V was pared by 1 base and J by 7 bases, with 7 bases between. The CDR3 DNA follows: TGTGCCAGCAGCTTAGCCACCTTCGGGGAGCTGTTTTTT. As protein: CASSLATFGELFF.

V gene TRBV28 combines with J gene TRBJ1-5, with D maybe TRBD1 (5 bases). This CDR3 comprises 15 residues. Per germline, CDR1 MDHEN and CDR2 SYDVKM. V was cut by 2 bases and J by 7 bases, with 15 bases left in between. CDR3 residues: CASSLPGAKSQPQHF. The CDR3 bases are TGTGCCAGCAGTTTACCCGGGGCCAAATCCCAGCCCCAGCATTTT.

The chain links TRBV20-1 to TRBJ2-7; 12 positions agree with TRBD2. J gave up 0 bases and V 3 bases, and 12 bases lay outside the gene matches. The germline gives CDR1 DFQATT, CDR2 SNEGSKA (reference sequence). The CDR3 contains 18 residues. The CDR3 DNA sequence: TGCAGTGCTAGTGCAACGGGACTAGCGGGCCCAATCTCCTACGAGCAGTACTTC. Its translation is CSASATGLAGPISYEQYF.

In its sample, this clonotype was seen a few times. The chain links TRBV20-1 to TRBJ1-1; D perhaps matches TRBD1 (6 bases). V gave up 2 bases and J gave up 5 bases, with 18 bases separating them. Germline CDR1 and CDR2: DFQATT and SNEGSKA (reference sequence). The CDR3 has 15 residues. The CDR3 sequence: CSARFLAGARTEAFF. In DNA, the CDR3 is TGCAGTGCTAGATTTCTGGCAGGGGCTAGAACTGAAGCTTTCTTT.

This clonotype has just a few counts. The rearrangement joins TRBV27 to TRBJ2-1, with 10 bases fitting TRBD2. This CDR3 has 21 residues. CDR1 MNHEY and CDR2 SMNVEV come from the germline V gene (reference sequence). V dropped 2 bases and J dropped 4; count of bases not matched to a gene: 20. CDR3 nucleotides: TGTGCCAGCAGTTTAGAGAGCGGGGGGACAAGGACTAGCGGATCGTACAATGAGCAGTTCTTC. This translates into CASSLESGGTRTSGSYNEQFF.

The sample holds a few counts of this clonotype. The V and J genes are TRBV20-1 and TRBJ1-1; D unresolved. The CDR3 runs to 9 residues. Germline V lookup: CDR1 DFQATT, CDR2 SNEGSKA (reference sequence). As DNA, the CDR3 is TGCAGGGTCAGAGGTGAAGCTTTCTTT. It specifies CRVRGEAFF.

This clonotype came up many times. The CDR3 reads CASSHRDRADNLFF. The DNA of the CDR3 is TGTGCCAGCAGTCACCGGGACAGGGCTGATAATCTGTTCTTC. V gene TRBV6-5 combines with J gene TRBJ2-1; 9 positions match TRBD1. The CDR3 loop spans 14 amino acids. Germline CDR1 and CDR2: MNHEY and SVGAGI. With 5 bases clipped from V and 15 bases from J, the junction kept 14 bases outside the gene matches.

This chain connects TRBV15 to TRBJ2-5; D gene uncertain. The CDR3 covers 13 residues. Trimming shortened V by 0 bases and J by 5 bases, and 7 bases separated the two germline ends. CDR1 is LNHNV, CDR2 YYDKDF, per germline (reference sequence). The CDR3 reads CATSRDRPETQYF. CDR3 sequence (DNA): TGTGCCACCAGCAGAGATCGACCTGAGACCCAGTACTTC. The variable domain in full, completed from reference TRBV15 and TRBJ2-5, reads DAMVIQNPRYQVTQFGKPVTLSCSQTLNHNVMYWYQQKSSQAPKLLFHYYDKDFNNEADTPDNFQSRRPNTSFCFLDIRSPGLGDTAMYLCATSRDRPETQYFGPGTRLLVL.

This clonotype was observed a single time. One end of the junction does not line up with germline, which may come from a read error. This chain joins TRBV5-1 and TRBJ2-5; D perhaps matches TRBD1 (5 bases). This CDR3 is built from 13 residues. The V gene's germline CDR1 is SGHRS and CDR2 YFSETQ. The CDR3 coding sequence is TGCGCCAGCAGCTCACGTGGACAAGAGTCCCAGTACTTC. This translates into CASSSRGQESQYF.

In this sample, this clonotype turned up many times. The rearrangement links TRBV12-3 or TRBV12-4 to TRBJ2-1; possible D gene TRBD2, 6 bases. V was cut by 2 bases and J by 6 bases, with 8 bases left in between. CDR3 length: 13 residues. The CDR3 reads CASSLIGGNEQFF. DNA of the CDR3: TGTGCCAGCAGTTTAATCGGGGGCAATGAGCAGTTCTTC.

This rearrangement joins TRBV5-5 to TRBJ1-2, with TRBD1 identical over 7 bases. Germline CDR1 reads SGHKS; CDR2 reads YYEKEE (reference sequence). The CDR3 is made up of 13 amino acids. The junction had 3 bases not matched to a gene; V was cut back by 3 bases and J by 4 bases. DNA for the CDR3: TGTGCCAGCAGCTCGGGGGACAGCTATGGCTACACCTTC. It specifies CASSSGDSYGYTF.

CDR3 amino acids: CASSLYGGLPKETQYF. In DNA, the CDR3 is TGTGCCAGCAGCTTATATGGGGGGCTTCCCAAAGAGACCCAGTACTTC. This rearrangement joins TRBV11-2 to TRBJ2-5; D tentatively fits TRBD1 or TRBD2 (6 bases each). This CDR3 has 16 amino acids. From germline, CDR1 is SGHAT and CDR2 FQNNGV. V was pared by 2 bases and J by 3 bases, with 16 bases between.

This clonotype was observed a few times. This chain joins TRBV7-2 and TRBJ1-3; the D is unclear. Between the trimmed V and J ends, which lost 0 bases and 1 base, there was a span of 7 bases. CDR1 is SGHTA, CDR2 FQGNSA, per germline. The CDR3 contains 15 residues. The CDR3 DNA reads TGTGCCAGCAGCTTAGCGTGGGGTTCTGGAAACACCATATATTTT. Translating it yields CASSLAWGSGNTIYF.

Worth noting for this clonotype: A single base separates this from a much larger clone, so it may be a read error. This sequence joins TRBV7-2 and TRBJ2-2; a possible D gene is TRBD1 (5 bases). Germline values: CDR1 SGHTA, CDR2 FQGNSA. The CDR3 spans 14 residues. The DNA for the CDR3 is TGTGCCACCAGCTTACAGGCTCACACCGGGGAGCTGTTTTTT. It encodes CATSLQAHTGELFF.

The rearrangement links TRBV15 to TRBJ2-7; D is undetermined. Trimming shortened V by 6 bases and J by 0 bases, and 15 bases separated the two germline ends. Germline CDR1 LNHNV, CDR2 YYDKDF (reference sequence). This CDR3 has 15 amino acids. DNA for the CDR3: TGTGCCACCAGAGACCGGACGGCTATCTCCTACGAGCAGTACTTC. Translated: CATRDRTAISYEQYF. Full variable domain (rest looked up from reference TRBV15 and TRBJ2-7): DAMVIQNPRYQVTQFGKPVTLSCSQTLNHNVMYWYQQKSSQAPKLLFHYYDKDFNNEADTPDNFQSRRPNTSFCFLDIRSPGLGDTAMYLCATRDRTAISYEQYFGPGTRLTVT.

A few counts support this clonotype. The chain has TRBV5-1 and TRBJ2-3; D is ambiguous. Germline values: CDR1 SGHRS, CDR2 YFSETQ. The CDR3 covers 16 residues. V was cut by 3 bases and J by 2 bases, with 16 bases left in between. The CDR3 loop reads CASSSKATIPTDTQYF. CDR3 DNA sequence: TGCGCCAGCAGCTCTAAAGCTACTATACCCACAGATACGCAGTATTTT.

This chain links TRBV29-1 with TRBJ2-1, with TRBD2 as a possible D gene (6 bases). Germline CDR1 SQVTM, CDR2 ANQGSEA. This CDR3 has 13 residues. Trimming pared 6 bases from V and 5 bases from J, leaving 14 bases between. The DNA of the CDR3 is TGCAGCGTCCGCGCAGGAGGGGACAATGAGCAGTTCTTC. It codes for CSVRAGGDNEQFF.

This clonotype appeared many times. This sequence joins TRBV7-3 and TRBJ1-1, with D perhaps TRBD1 (6 bases). From germline, CDR1 is SGHTA and CDR2 FQGTGA. Trimming removed 5 bases at V and 3 bases at J, with 13 bases between. This CDR3 contains 14 residues. CDR3 loop: CASSRGWTDTEAFF. The DNA of the CDR3 is TGTGCCAGCAGCCGAGGCTGGACAGACACTGAAGCTTTCTTT.

Ten or more counts support this clonotype. The genes are TRBV20-1 and TRBJ2-3; 9 bases are shared with TRBD2. CDR1 and CDR2 (germline): DFQATT, SNEGSKA (reference sequence). Trimming removed 4 bases from V and 3 bases from J; junction bases left unmatched: 5. The CDR3 contains 14 residues. CDR3 DNA sequence: TGCAGTGCTACCCCGGGACTAGCAACAGATACGCAGTATTTT. Encoded protein: CSATPGLATDTQYF.

This clonotype has a count of ten or more. The V call is TRBV12-3 or TRBV12-4, the J call TRBJ1-3, with D unresolved. CDR3 length equals 16 residues. The V gene lost 4 bases and the J gene lost 0 bases, with 13 bases spanning the gap. The CDR3 DNA follows: TGTGCCAGCAGTTCGACGACGGTCCTCTCTGGAAACACCATATATTTT. Translation gives CASSSTTVLSGNTIYF.

This rearrangement joins TRBV20-1 to TRBJ1-6, with TRBD1 as a possible D gene (6 bases). Germline V gives CDR1 DFQATT, CDR2 SNEGSKA (reference sequence). Deletions cut 6 bases from V and 8 bases from J, with 14 bases between. The CDR3 contains 13 residues. The DNA for the CDR3 is TGCAGTGCCACAGGGAGGGGGTATTCACCCCTCCACTTT. Translating gives CSATGRGYSPLHF.